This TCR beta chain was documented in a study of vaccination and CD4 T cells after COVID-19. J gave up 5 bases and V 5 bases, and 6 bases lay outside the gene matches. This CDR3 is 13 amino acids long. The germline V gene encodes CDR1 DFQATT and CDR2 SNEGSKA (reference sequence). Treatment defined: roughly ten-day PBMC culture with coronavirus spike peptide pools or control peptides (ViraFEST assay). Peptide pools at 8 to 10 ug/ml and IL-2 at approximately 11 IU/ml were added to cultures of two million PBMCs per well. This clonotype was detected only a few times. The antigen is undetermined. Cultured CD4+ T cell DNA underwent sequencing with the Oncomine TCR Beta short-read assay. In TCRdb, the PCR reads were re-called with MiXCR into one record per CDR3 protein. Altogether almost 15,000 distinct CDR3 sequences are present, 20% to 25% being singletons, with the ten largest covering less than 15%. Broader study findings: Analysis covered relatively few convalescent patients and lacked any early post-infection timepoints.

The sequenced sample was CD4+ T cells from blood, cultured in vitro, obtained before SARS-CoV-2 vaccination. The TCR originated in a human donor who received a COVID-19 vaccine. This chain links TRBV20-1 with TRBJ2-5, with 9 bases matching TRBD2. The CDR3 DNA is TGCAGTGCTCAGCGGGGGGTGACGGAGACCCAGTACTTC. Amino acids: CSAQRGVTETQYF.